These T cell receptor beta chains were read from a single sample in a study of shared clonotypes between healthy human individuals. Profiled with immunoSEQ multiplex PCR; TCRdb holds only in-frame clones, not every one. The data hold about 2.1 million clones, with around 93% observed a single time. The sample was naive CD8+ T cells from PBMCs. The receptors here all came from a young man in good health. Some clones in this sample may be carry-over from other donors' samples. Each CDR3 is given without its conserved first and last residue. A clone size is listed for some rows: how often the clone was seen (once, few, many), or a class if it is expanded.

v_gene	j_gene	abundance	CDR3aa
TRBV4-1	TRBJ1-5	NA	ASSQSQGANQPQH
TRBV2	TRBJ2-1	NA	ASIVGRAYNEQF
TRBV27	TRBJ1-1	NA	ASSTRVFGTEAF
TRBV6-5	TRBJ2-4	NA	ASSYSPGTDIQY
TRBV7-9	TRBJ2-7	NA	ASSLERGTYEQY
TRBV7-6	TRBJ2-1	NA	ASSNPSGRGPNEQF
TRBV7-2	TRBJ2-7	NA	ASSLGVGYEQY
TRBV7-9	TRBJ2-1	NA	ASSARGVHEQF
TRBV27	TRBJ2-3	NA	ASSFGTSGAYTQY
TRBV29-1	TRBJ1-3	NA	SVESQGFSGNTIY
TRBV18	TRBJ1-2	NA	ASSLWDRANYGYT
TRBV9	TRBJ2-1	NA	ASSATSGFSSYNEQF
TRBV27	TRBJ2-1	NA	ASSLRGLAGIYNEQF
TRBV5-4	TRBJ1-1	NA	ASSLDRAMGNTEAF
TRBV10-1	TRBJ1-3	NA	ARRVNAGNTIY
TRBV28	TRBJ2-1	NA	ASSWRTSGNNEQF
TRBV27	TRBJ2-2	NA	ASSPFYTGELF
TRBV7-9	TRBJ2-1	NA	ASSSGTTAYNEQF
TRBV5-6	TRBJ1-5	NA	ASSLGGSNQPQH
TRBV6-5	TRBJ2-2	NA	ASSLRGTGELF
TRBV19	TRBJ1-2	NA	ASSPGGGGYT
TRBV5-1	TRBJ1-1	NA	ASSLVNRAENTEAF
TRBV27	TRBJ2-7	NA	ASSFKYSGTYEQY
TRBV27	TRBJ2-7	NA	ASGHLAGTGDYEQY
TRBV6-6	TRBJ1-4	NA	ASSYSEGTNEKLF
TRBV7-9	TRBJ1-5	NA	ASSLSGLDQPQH
TRBV9	TRBJ2-7	NA	ASSSSGFSYEQY
TRBV27	TRBJ2-7	NA	ASSTRTSGSFEQY
TRBV9	TRBJ2-5	NA	ASSPSGTGDQETQY
TRBV29-1	TRBJ2-3	NA	SVVYVISGLLTDTQY
TRBV27	TRBJ2-1	NA	ASSPRVSSYNEQF
TRBV12-5	TRBJ2-1	NA	ASGSGLAGLENEQF
TRBV5-6	TRBJ2-4	NA	ASSLSLVGDAIAKNIQY
TRBV11-2	TRBJ2-7	NA	ASSTLPDYEQY
TRBV29-1	TRBJ2-7	NA	SVEGGPTYEQY
TRBV27	TRBJ2-7	NA	ATAGGDHSYEQY
TRBV7-9	TRBJ2-5	NA	ASSYPSAQETQY
TRBV27	TRBJ1-1	NA	ASSLGGIAEAF
TRBV5-1	TRBJ1-1	NA	ASSPWVNTEAF
TRBV10-1	TRBJ1-2	few	ASSDAGQTYYGYT
TRBV4-1	TRBJ2-7	NA	ASSQGSDSSYEQY
TRBV6-1	TRBJ2-1	NA	ASSPSVYYNEQF
TRBV4-1	TRBJ2-7	NA	ASSPFDTGTATYEQY
TRBV30	TRBJ1-5	NA	AWSVQGDQPQH
TRBV18	TRBJ2-3	NA	ASSPQADADTDTQY
TRBV19	TRBJ1-1	NA	ASSIGGPTSWNTEAF
TRBV10-3	TRBJ2-2	NA	AISPGLRITNTGELF